The 25 T cell receptor beta chains given below trace back to one sample, sequenced in a study of CD8 T cells in ankylosing spondylitis (dated 2017 in TCRdb). The library was made by 5' RACE. Sequenced using an Illumina HiSeq 2500. TCRdb took the public reads, trimmed them with fastp at Q25, ran MiXCR for clone calling and kept in-frame beta chains. A single entry per CDR3 protein holds the most common genes and DNA from its merged rows. This sample has more than 150,000 distinct CDR3 sequences in its table, and roughly 18% of those were observed once. The ten largest clones add up to around 4.1% of the sample. Sample: blood, either unsorted or a sorted T cell fraction (not recorded which). Source of these receptors: a male donor between 5 and 35 years old with ankylosing spondylitis or in good health (not recorded which). Donor details come from another sample of the same person, matched by shared clones.

Ten or more counts support this clonotype. This chain links TRBV7-6 with TRBJ1-1; 7 bases line up with TRBD1. Germline CDR1 and CDR2: SGHVS and FNYEAQ. J gave up 1 base and V 1 base, and 12 bases lay outside the gene matches. CDR3 length equals 18 residues. The CDR3 spells CASSLVRDSPNSNTEAFF. CDR3 DNA: TGTGCCAGCAGCTTAGTACGGGACAGTCCTAATTCGAACACTGAAGCTTTCTTT.

There are many counts of this clonotype. The chain joins TRBV6-5 to TRBJ2-2, with TRBD2 identical over 7 bases. Germline V gene data show CDR1 as MNHEY and CDR2 as SVGAGI. The CDR3 has 15 residues. The ends lost 0 bases at V and 3 bases at J; junction bases unmatched: 1. CDR3 in amino acids: CASSYSGGDTGELFF. The CDR3 DNA sequence: TGTGCCAGCAGTTACTCGGGGGGGGACACCGGGGAGCTGTTTTTT.

This chain uses TRBV14 with TRBJ2-7; weak D call: TRBD1 (5 bases). CDR3 length equals 16 residues. V dropped 0 bases and J dropped 0 bases, with 12 bases sitting between them. In germline, CDR1 is SGHDN, CDR2 FVKESK. CDR3 DNA: TGTGCCAGCAGCCAAGAGACGACAGCAGCCTCCTACGAGCAGTACTTC. This encodes CASSQETTAASYEQYF.

J is TRBJ2-1 and V is TRBV29-1, with D hard to call. V was shortened by 7 bases and J by 10 bases, with 17 bases between the two germline ends. The CDR3 covers 12 residues. Germline V gene sequence: CDR1 SQVTM, CDR2 ANQGSEA. For the CDR3, the DNA is TGCAGCGCCGAGGTCAGCCCTTGGGAGCAGTTCTTC. It encodes CSAEVSPWEQFF.

This clonotype was seen at least ten times. The chain employs TRBV15 and TRBJ2-7; 9 positions agree with TRBD2. This CDR3 has 14 residues. CDR1 is LNHNV and CDR2 is YYDKDF in the germline V gene (reference sequence). V gave up 6 bases and J gave up 6 bases; unmatched junction bases: 9. The chain's CDR3 is CATRPSGMRGEQYV. Here the CDR3 DNA reads TGTGCCACCAGACCTAGCGGGATGAGGGGCGAGCAGTACGTC.

This clonotype was detected many times. V usage is TRBV5-4 and J usage is TRBJ2-1; TRBD2 matches at 7 bases. V gave up 0 bases and J gave up 0 bases; unmatched junction bases: 6. The germline V gene encodes CDR1 SGHNT and CDR2 YYREEE (reference sequence). CDR3 length equals 17 residues. CDR3 in DNA: TGTGCCAGCAGCTTGGGGGCTAGCGGTAACTCCTACAATGAGCAGTTCTTC. Amino acids: CASSLGASGNSYNEQFF. The full variable domain, its missing parts supplied by reference TRBV5-4 and TRBJ2-1, is ETGVTQSPTHLIKTRGQQVTLRCSSQSGHNTVSWYQQALGQGPQFIFQYYREEENGRGNFPPRFSGLQFPNYSSELNVNALELDDSALYLCASSLGASGNSYNEQFFGPGTRLTVL.

The chain joins TRBV6-1 to TRBJ2-2, with D tentatively TRBD2 (6 bases). The CDR3 is made up of 17 amino acids. The ends were cut back, 0 bases at V and 4 bases at J, with 15 bases in the middle. Germline loops: CDR1 MNHNS, CDR2 SASEGT. The CDR3 protein is CASSEAGIAVTTGELFF. The CDR3 DNA sequence: TGTGCCAGCAGTGAAGCGGGGATAGCGGTTACCACCGGGGAGCTGTTTTTT.

This clonotype was seen more than once but under ten times. The chain uses TRBV11-3 and TRBJ1-1; D may be TRBD1 (5 bases). The CDR3 has 12 amino acids. CDR1 is SGHNT and CDR2 is YENEEA in the germline V gene. V lost 7 bases and J lost 3, with 9 bases in between. The CDR3 DNA reads TGTGCCAGCACAGGGCGGTACACTGAAGCTTTCTTT. Translating it yields CASTGRYTEAFF.

The rearrangement joins TRBV7-2 to TRBJ2-5; 13 bases map to TRBD2. V shed 0 bases, J shed 2 bases, and the junction held 3 bases outside the gene matches. From germline, CDR1 is SGHTA and CDR2 FQGNSA. The CDR3 spans 17 residues. The CDR3, as DNA: TGTGCCAGCAGCTTAGCCCGACTAGCGGGAGGTCAAGAGACCCAGTACTTC. Translated, it gives CASSLARLAGGQETQYF.

This clonotype appeared many times. The chain links TRBV2 to TRBJ2-5; a weak D match, TRBD1 (5 bases). The germline gives CDR1 SNHLY, CDR2 FYNNEI. The CDR3 loop spans 16 amino acids. Trimming shortened V by 2 bases and J by 2 bases, and 15 bases separated the two germline ends. In DNA, the CDR3 is TGTGCCAGCAGTGAACTCTCCAGGGTGGAACAAGAGACCCAGTACTTC. It codes for CASSELSRVEQETQYF. Drawing the rest from reference TRBV2 and TRBJ2-5, the complete variable domain is EPEVTQTPSHQVTQMGQEVILRCVPISNHLYFYWYRQILGQKVEFLVSFYNNEISEKSEIFDDQFSVERPDGSNFTLKIRSTKLEDSAMYFCASSELSRVEQETQYFGPGTRLLVL.

This clonotype was seen many times. The chain recombines TRBV12-3 or TRBV12-4 with TRBJ2-6; D not resolved. CDR3 length: 13 residues. V gave up 6 bases and J gave up 2 bases, with 5 bases separating them. CDR3: CASSETGANVLTF. The CDR3 DNA reads TGTGCCAGCAGCGAAACTGGGGCCAACGTCCTGACTTTC.

This chain uses TRBV4-2 with TRBJ2-3, with TRBD2 identical over 7 bases. Germline CDR1 reads LGHNA; CDR2 reads YNFKEQ. J lost 0 bases, V lost 3 bases, and 6 bases had no gene match. The CDR3 extends over 16 amino acids. The CDR3 spells CASSQPGTTSTDTQYF. DNA for the CDR3: TGTGCCAGCAGCCAGCCCGGGACTACTAGCACAGATACGCAGTATTTT.

The chain has TRBV11-3 and TRBJ2-7; tentatively, D is TRBD2 (6 bases). V was clipped by 0 bases and J by 6 bases, with 9 bases between them. CDR3 length: 13 residues. The germline V gene encodes CDR1 SGHNT and CDR2 YENEEA. CDR3: CASSLDAGTEQYV. The CDR3 nucleotides read TGTGCCAGCAGCTTAGACGCGGGGACCGAGCAGTACGTC.

This clonotype appeared many times. V and J are TRBV6-6 and TRBJ2-2, with D perhaps given as TRBD1 or TRBD2 (6 bases each). The CDR3 sequence is 15 residues long. V lost 6 bases and J lost 3, with 14 bases in between. CDR1 MNHNY and CDR2 SVGAGI come from the germline V gene (reference sequence). The CDR3 loop is CASRTGAPDTGELFF. In DNA form, the CDR3 reads TGTGCCAGCAGAACGGGGGCGCCGGACACCGGGGAGCTGTTTTTT.

The chain couples TRBV11-2 to TRBJ2-6; 9 positions agree with TRBD1. This CDR3 has 17 amino acids. V lost 5 bases, J lost 0 bases, and 5 bases stayed unmatched. The germline V gene encodes CDR1 SGHAT and CDR2 FQNNGV. CDR3 protein: CASSRDRAVSGANVLTF. As DNA, the CDR3 is TGTGCCAGCAGCCGGGACAGGGCCGTCTCTGGGGCCAACGTCCTGACTTTC.

This clonotype was seen repeatedly, ten times or more. CDR3 protein: CASSLVPTDPRETQYF. The CDR3 nucleotides read TGTGCCAGCAGCTTGGTTCCGACGGACCCCCGAGAGACCCAGTACTTC. The chain recombines TRBV5-5 with TRBJ2-5, with D unresolved. V was clipped by 0 bases and J by 4 bases, with 16 bases between them. CDR3 size: 16 residues. Per the germline V gene, CDR1 is SGHKS and CDR2 is YYEKEE (reference sequence).

There are many counts of this clonotype. V gene TRBV5-1 combines with J gene TRBJ2-3; 8 bases are a match to TRBD1. Per the germline V gene, CDR1 is SGHRS and CDR2 is YFSETQ. V was pared by 4 bases and J by 3 bases, with 4 bases of the junction left unmatched. This CDR3 is built from 14 residues. In DNA, the CDR3 is TGCGCCAGCAGCGGACAGGGAATAACAGATACGCAGTATTTT. As protein: CASSGQGITDTQYF.

This clonotype has at least ten counts. The chain is built from TRBV5-1 and TRBJ1-2; D not resolved. This CDR3 contains 16 residues. The V end lost 2 bases, the J end lost 4 bases, and 18 bases lay between the germline ends. From germline, CDR1 is SGHRS and CDR2 YFSETQ. The CDR3 here is CASSFTTTLDVYGYTF. CDR3 in DNA: TGCGCCAGCAGCTTTACAACTACTCTCGACGTCTATGGCTACACCTTC.

In this sample, this clonotype turned up many times. This chain links TRBV10-3 with TRBJ2-7, with D maybe TRBD1 (6 bases). CDR1 is ENHRY, CDR2 SYGVKD, per germline. V shed 5 bases and J shed 3 bases, with 11 bases lying between them. CDR3 length equals 13 residues. In DNA form, the CDR3 reads TGTGCCATCAGTCAGGGGCGAGTCTACGAGCAGTACTTC. Protein sequence: CAISQGRVYEQYF.

The table lists this clonotype with many counts. The chain uses TRBV7-9 and TRBJ1-5; TRBD1 matches at 8 bases. The CDR3 covers 15 residues. Unmatched junction bases numbered 9, after V lost 5 bases and J lost 6 bases. Looked up from germline, CDR1 is SEHNR and CDR2 is FQNEAQ (reference sequence). Here the CDR3 reads CASSPSTGAGQPQHF. The DNA of the CDR3 is TGTGCCAGCAGCCCGTCGACAGGGGCAGGTCAGCCCCAGCATTTT.

Here the CDR3 reads CSAQKRALQETQYF. The CDR3 DNA reads TGCAGTGCTCAGAAAAGGGCCCTCCAAGAGACCCAGTACTTC. The chain joins TRBV20-1 to TRBJ2-5; D unresolved. Germline CDR1 DFQATT, CDR2 SNEGSKA (reference sequence). Trimming stripped 5 bases from V and 1 base from J, with 14 bases between. This CDR3 is 14 amino acids long.

This clonotype came up many times. The rearrangement links TRBV7-8 to TRBJ2-1, with 8 bases lining up with TRBD2. V trimming: 5 bases; J trimming: 6 bases; junction bases outside the gene matches: 6. Germline V gives CDR1 SGHVS, CDR2 FQNEAQ. The CDR3 covers 14 residues. Written as DNA, the CDR3 is TGTGCCAGCAGCACTACTGGACTAGCCAATGAGCAGTTCTTC. The encoded protein is CASSTTGLANEQFF.

This chain joins TRBV2 and TRBJ1-1, with 7 bases identical to TRBD1. V dropped 2 bases and J dropped 2; count of bases not matched to a gene: 8. The germline gives CDR1 SNHLY, CDR2 FYNNEI. The CDR3 totals 16 residues. Here the CDR3 DNA reads TGTGCCAGCAGTGAATTTCCGGGACAGCGAAACACTGAAGCTTTCTTT. Translation: CASSEFPGQRNTEAFF.

This clonotype was observed many times. V is TRBV12-3 or TRBV12-4 and J is TRBJ1-1; D is possibly TRBD1 (5 bases). V was clipped by 3 bases and J by 1 base, with 9 bases between them. The CDR3 extends over 14 amino acids. This CDR3 is CASSFGRGNTEAFF. The CDR3 DNA reads as TGTGCCAGCAGTTTTGGGAGGGGGAACACTGAAGCTTTCTTT.

This clonotype was observed many times. V and J are TRBV12-3 or TRBV12-4 and TRBJ1-2; TRBD1 matches at 9 bases. CDR3 length: 16 residues. The ends lost 3 bases at V and 4 bases at J; junction bases unmatched: 9. DNA of the CDR3: TGTGCCAGCAGTTTGTCCGACAGGGGGGATACCTATGGCTACACCTTC. It yields the protein CASSLSDRGDTYGYTF.